These 23 T cell receptor beta chains were all obtained from the same sample, sequenced in a study of shared T cell receptors in the human thymus. Sequenced by immunoSEQ multiplex PCR; TCRdb stores in-frame clones only, minus some. Among hundreds of thousands of clones listed, approximately 89% were seen once. The sample was also reused in another study, on human thymus T cells.

Sequencing was carried out using thymocytes. The receptor source for this set is a boy under three years old with a congenital heart defect.

The rearrangement uses TRBV29-1 and TRBJ2-7, with no clear D. CDR1 is SQVTM, CDR2 ANQGSEA, per germline. Trimming stripped 6 bases from V and 0 bases from J, with 12 bases between. The CDR3 is 13 residues long. CDR3 protein: CSVRGADSYEQYF. The CDR3 nucleotides read TGCAGCGTGCGAGGTGCTGACTCCTACGAGCAGTACTTC.

V and J are TRBV28 and TRBJ1-2; 8 nucleotides align to TRBD1. In germline, CDR1 is MDHEN, CDR2 SYDVKM. The CDR3 is 15 amino acids. The V segment lost 4 bases and the J segment 4 bases; nucleotides outside the gene matches: 8. Here the CDR3 reads CASSSRTGLTYGYTF. CDR3 DNA sequence: TGTGCCAGCAGTTCACGGACAGGGCTTACCTATGGCTACACCTTC.

The V gene is TRBV30, the J gene TRBJ2-1; TRBD1 matches at 7 bases. Germline CDR1 is GTSNPN and CDR2 is SVGIG (reference sequence). V gave up 8 bases and J gave up 2 bases; unmatched junction bases: 12. The length of the CDR3 is 15 residues. The CDR3 nucleotides read TGTGCCAGAGAAGCGACAGGGAAGCCCTACAATGAGCAGTTCTTC. Translation gives CAREATGKPYNEQFF. Supplemented by reference TRBV30 and TRBJ2-1, the full variable domain reads SQTIHQWPATLVQPVGSPLSLECTVEGTSNPNLYWYRQAAGRGLQLLFYSVGIGQISSEVPQNLSASRPQDRQFILSSKKLLLSDSGFYLCAREATGKPYNEQFFGPGTRLTVL.

This chain links TRBV28 with TRBJ2-7; possible D gene TRBD1, 5 bases. V was clipped by 8 bases and J by 5 bases, with 10 bases between them. Germline lookup yields CDR1 MDHEN and CDR2 SYDVKM. The CDR3 totals 11 residues. CDR3: CASHRLHEQYF. CDR3 nucleotides: TGTGCCAGCCACAGGCTTCACGAGCAGTACTTC.

The V gene is TRBV27, the J gene TRBJ2-3; D uncertain. Germline assignment: CDR1 MNHEY and CDR2 SMNVEV (reference sequence). Between the trimmed V and J ends, which lost 5 bases and 5 bases, there was a span of 11 bases. This CDR3 is 13 amino acids long. CDR3 protein: CASSPPRRDTQYF. CDR3 DNA: TGTGCCAGCAGTCCCCCCAGAAGAGATACGCAGTATTTT.

The J gene is TRBJ2-1, the V gene TRBV4-3; 9 positions match TRBD1. Per the germline V gene, CDR1 is LGHNA and CDR2 is YSLEER. CDR3 size: 14 residues. The V gene end was trimmed by 3 bases and the J gene end by 7 bases; junction bases not matched to a gene: 4. The CDR3 reads CASSHEQGANEQFF. CDR3 sequence (DNA): TGCGCCAGCAGCCATGAACAGGGGGCGAATGAGCAGTTCTTC.

The chain is built from TRBV28 and TRBJ2-7, with D perhaps matching TRBD2 (5 bases). Trimming cost V 7 bases and J 2 bases, with 12 bases left between them. Germline V gene sequence: CDR1 MDHEN, CDR2 SYDVKM. The CDR3 is 13 residues long. The CDR3 nucleotides are TGTGCCAGCATGGGAGCATCAGCCTACGAGCAGTACTTC. Encoded protein: CASMGASAYEQYF.

The chain joins TRBV29-1 to TRBJ1-3; 7 positions match TRBD1. The CDR3 loop spans 17 amino acids. Germline V CDR1 and CDR2: SQVTM, ANQGSEA. The V segment lost 4 bases and the J segment 0 bases; nucleotides outside the gene matches: 12. The CDR3 spells CSVGYQGGSSSGNTIYF. The CDR3 region has the DNA TGCAGCGTTGGCTATCAGGGGGGTAGTAGCTCTGGAAACACCATATATTTT.

This chain uses TRBV30 with TRBJ1-2, with 12 positions matching TRBD1. The junction had 8 bases not matched to a gene; V was cut back by 7 bases and J by 2 bases. Per germline, CDR1 GTSNPN and CDR2 SVGIG (reference sequence). This CDR3 is 15 amino acids long. CDR3 DNA sequence: TGTGCCTCGAAGGGACAGGGGGCGCCGAACTATGGCTACACCTTC. Protein product: CASKGQGAPNYGYTF.

This rearrangement joins TRBV5-1 to TRBJ1-2; no definite D call. The V gene lost 4 bases and the J gene lost 4 bases, with 11 bases spanning the gap. CDR1 and CDR2 from the germline V gene are SGHRS and YFSETQ. CDR3 size: 13 residues. In DNA, the CDR3 is TGCGCCAGCAGCGTCGGTGCCGCCTATGGCTACACCTTC. It encodes CASSVGAAYGYTF.

The gene calls are TRBV7-8 and TRBJ1-1; D is unresolved. The V end was cut by 4 bases, the J end by 3 bases, with 3 bases between. Germline CDR1 SGHVS, CDR2 FQNEAQ. The CDR3 is 11 residues long. The CDR3 nucleotides read TGTGCCAGCAGCTCTGACACTGAAGCTTTCTTT. Translating gives CASSSDTEAFF.

The chain carries TRBV12-5 and TRBJ1-6; D is perhaps TRBD1 (6 bases). The CDR3 has 17 residues. Germline V CDR1 and CDR2: LGHNT, FRNRAP. V was clipped by 6 bases and J by 0 bases, with 15 bases between them. The CDR3 protein is CASGPPQGGSYNSPLHF. The CDR3, as DNA: TGTGCTAGTGGCCCGCCCCAAGGGGGCTCCTATAATTCACCCCTCCACTTT.

The rearrangement uses TRBV28 and TRBJ1-2; D is unresolved. Germline loops: CDR1 MDHEN, CDR2 SYDVKM. The CDR3 contains 13 residues. V gave up 6 bases and J gave up 4 bases, with 12 bases separating them. The CDR3 coding sequence is TGTGCCAGCAGCTCCTCGAACGGCTATGGCTACACCTTC. Its protein product is CASSSSNGYGYTF.

The genes are TRBV6-5 and TRBJ1-1; TRBD1 matches at 8 bases. The V segment lost 2 bases and the J segment 1 base; nucleotides outside the gene matches: 6. CDR1 is MNHEY, CDR2 SVGAGI, per germline. This CDR3 has 16 amino acids. Written as DNA, the CDR3 is TGTGCCAGCAGTTACGGTGGACAGGGATGGAACACTGAAGCTTTCTTT. It yields the protein CASSYGGQGWNTEAFF.

The chain is built from TRBV4-3 and TRBJ2-7, with TRBD1 matching 11 bases. V shed 5 bases, J shed 3 bases, and the junction held 9 bases outside the gene matches. The V gene's germline CDR1 is LGHNA and CDR2 YSLEER. The CDR3 has 16 amino acids. The CDR3 reads CASSGTGGGGYYEQYF. For the CDR3, the DNA is TGCGCCAGCAGCGGGACAGGGGGTGGAGGTTACTACGAGCAGTACTTC.

The J gene is TRBJ2-6, the V gene TRBV28; 10 bases match TRBD1. The CDR3 loop spans 18 amino acids. Germline-derived CDR1 and CDR2 are MDHEN and SYDVKM. With 2 bases clipped from V and 3 bases from J, the junction kept 7 bases outside the gene matches. CDR3 nucleotides: TGTGCCAGCAGTTTAGGTGACAGGGGGCGCTTTGGGGCCAACGTCCTGACTTTC. This sequence encodes CASSLGDRGRFGANVLTF.

There are a few counts of this clone. Relative to the germline gene, one junction end is altered; a read error may explain this. The identical CDR3 is also encoded by other nucleotide sequences in the sample. The chain joins TRBV30 to TRBJ1-6; 7 bases map to TRBD1. CDR3 size: 18 residues. Germline values: CDR1 GTSNPN, CDR2 SVGIG (reference sequence). CDR3 sequence (DNA): TGTGCCTGGAGCAATACCTACAGGGGAGGACTGGATAATTCCCCCCTCCACTTT. It encodes CAWSNTYRGGLDNSPLHF.

The CDR3 sequence: CASSLPPGQAFETQYF. CDR3 sequence (DNA): TGTGCCAGCAGCTTACCTCCTGGACAGGCGTTCGAGACCCAGTACTTC. The rearrangement links TRBV11-3 to TRBJ2-5; 7 bases are a match to TRBD1. Germline values: CDR1 SGHNT, CDR2 YENEEA. After removal of 2 bases from V and 5 bases from J, the junction contained 11 bases not matched to a gene. The CDR3 is 16 amino acids. The full variable domain, rest sourced from reference TRBV11-3 and TRBJ2-5, is EAGVVQSPRYKIIEKKQPVAFWCNPISGHNTLYWYLQNLGQGPELLIRYENEEAVDDSQLPKDRFSAERLKGVDSTLKIQPAELGDSAVYLCASSLPPGQAFETQYFGPGTRLLVL.

The chain joins TRBV29-1 to TRBJ2-3; TRBD2 might be the D (6 bases). The germline V and J ends were trimmed by 7 bases and 3 bases, with 17 bases remaining between them. Germline V gives CDR1 SQVTM, CDR2 ANQGSEA. The CDR3 spans 14 residues. The CDR3 DNA is TGCAGCGGCATCCGGAGGCGGGGAACAGATACGCAGTATTTT. This codes for CSGIRRRGTDTQYF.

The gene calls are TRBV25-1 and TRBJ1-4; a possible D gene is TRBD1 (5 bases). The CDR3 contains 18 residues. CDR1 and CDR2 (germline): MGHDK, SYGVNS. The V end lost 5 bases, the J end lost 0 bases, and 19 bases lay between the germline ends. This chain's CDR3 is CASSRTLGLTATNEKLFF. CDR3 DNA sequence: TGTGCCAGCAGTCGAACATTGGGCCTGACAGCAACTAATGAAAAACTGTTTTTT.

The chain has TRBV2 and TRBJ2-7; 7 nucleotides match TRBD2. The CDR3 is 15 residues long. Germline CDR1 is SNHLY and CDR2 is FYNNEI. J gave up 2 bases and V 5 bases, and 9 bases lay outside the gene matches. The CDR3 is CASSSTSEATYEQYF. CDR3 nucleotides: TGTGCCAGCAGTTCCACTAGCGAGGCAACCTACGAGCAGTACTTC.

This sequence joins TRBV7-8 and TRBJ2-7; TRBD2 matches 12 bases. J was trimmed by 6 bases and V by 5 bases; bases with no gene match: 8. The CDR3 spans 15 residues. Germline loops: CDR1 SGHVS, CDR2 FQNEAQ. This chain's CDR3 is CASSLRSSGRGEQYF. In DNA, the CDR3 is TGTGCCAGCAGCCTACGATCTAGCGGGAGGGGCGAGCAGTACTTC.

The chain combines TRBV5-4 with TRBJ2-2; 7 bases match TRBD1. Germline V lookup: CDR1 SGHNT, CDR2 YYREEE (reference sequence). J was trimmed by 7 bases and V by 4 bases; bases with no gene match: 7. The CDR3 runs to 14 residues. The DNA for the CDR3 is TGTGCCAGCAGCCGGGACAGAACTGTCGGGGAGCTGTTTTTT. Its translation: CASSRDRTVGELFF.